The 8 T cell receptor beta chains below were found in one sample sequenced in a study of PD-1 blockade in classical Hodgkin lymphoma. The protocol was immunoSEQ multiplex PCR, while the TCRdb copy is restricted to in-frame clones and leaves out a portion. Of 17,000 or so clones listed, around four fifths were seen once; the top ten hold 1%. Every patient experienced relapse after autologous stem cell transplantation, and brentuximab vedotin exposure varied. Purified CD4+ T cells were obtained from thawed PBMCs through magnetic negative selection. Sequenced here: CD4+ T cells from blood, sampled at baseline. These receptors were obtained from a human donor with classical Hodgkin lymphoma.

The gene calls are TRBV4-1 and TRBJ1-1, with D tentatively TRBD1 (5 bases). The CDR3 runs to 16 residues. The V gene's germline CDR1 is MGHRA and CDR2 YSYEKL. Trimming stripped 1 base from V and 4 bases from J, with 16 bases between. Here the CDR3 DNA reads TGCGCCAGCAGCCAAGGCGGAACAGGATTGGGCACTGAAGCTTTCTTT. Protein sequence: CASSQGGTGLGTEAFF.

There are a few counts of this clone. V gene TRBV19 combines with J gene TRBJ2-1; TRBD2 might be the D (5 bases). From germline, CDR1 is LNHDA and CDR2 SQIVND (reference sequence). The germline V and J ends were trimmed by 3 bases and 14 bases, with 14 bases remaining between them. This CDR3 contains 12 residues. The CDR3 spells CASSIRSAGKFF. CDR3 nucleotides: TGTGCCAGTAGTATCCGGAGCGCCGGGAAGTTCTTC. Using reference TRBV19 and TRBJ2-1 for the parts outside the CDR3, the full variable domain is DGGITQSPKYLFRKEGQNVTLSCEQNLNHDAMYWYRQDPGQGLRLIYYSQIVNDFQKGDIAEGYSVSREKKESFPLTVTSAQKNPTAFYLCASSIRSAGKFFGPGTRLTVL.

The V call is TRBV11-3, the J call TRBJ2-2; 7 nucleotides agree with TRBD2. The trim removed 3 bases at V and 8 bases at J, leaving 0 bases unmatched. The CDR3 has 12 amino acids. Germline V lookup: CDR1 SGHNT, CDR2 YENEEA. The CDR3 protein is CASSLREGELFF. Written as DNA, the CDR3 is TGTGCCAGCAGCTTGCGGGAGGGGGAGCTGTTTTTT.

The J gene is TRBJ1-4, the V gene TRBV28, with D possibly being TRBD1 (5 bases). V dropped 3 bases and J dropped 8 bases, with 22 bases sitting between them. The CDR3 consists of 17 residues. CDR1 MDHEN and CDR2 SYDVKM come from the germline V gene. CDR3 residues: CASSFPLDTWPGEKLFF. Written as DNA, the CDR3 is TGTGCCAGCAGTTTCCCACTTGACACCTGGCCAGGGGAAAAACTGTTTTTT.

DNA of the CDR3: TGTGCCAGCTCACCAGTGATAGCCCCAAGCTCCTACGAGCAGTACTTC. Its protein product is CASSPVIAPSSYEQYF. The chain carries TRBV18 and TRBJ2-7; D is undetermined. This CDR3 region has 16 residues. CDR1 and CDR2 from the germline V gene are KGHSH and LQKENI. V was shortened by 2 bases and J by 0 bases, with 14 bases between the two germline ends.

The rearrangement joins TRBV19 to TRBJ2-7; TRBD2 matches at 9 bases. The length of the CDR3 is 16 residues. Germline trimming cut 1 base from V and 4 bases from J; bases unmatched to any gene: 8. Per the germline V gene, CDR1 is LNHDA and CDR2 is SQIVND (reference sequence). The CDR3 sequence: CASSIALGTSWYEQYF. The CDR3 bases are TGTGCCAGTAGTATAGCCCTCGGGACTAGCTGGTACGAGCAGTACTTC.

The rearrangement links TRBV28 to TRBJ2-1; D unresolved. The V end was cut by 7 bases, the J end by 6 bases, with 22 bases between. The CDR3 loop spans 16 amino acids. Germline-derived CDR1 and CDR2 are MDHEN and SYDVKM. The CDR3: CASNTPGKELANEQFF. The CDR3 bases are TGTGCCAGCAACACCCCAGGAAAGGAGCTGGCCAATGAGCAGTTCTTC.

The V call is TRBV2, the J call TRBJ1-6; TRBD1 might be the D (6 bases). The length of the CDR3 is 14 residues. Between the trimmed V and J ends, which lost 2 bases and 8 bases, there was a span of 10 bases. Germline assignment: CDR1 SNHLY and CDR2 FYNNEI. CDR3 DNA sequence: TGTGCCAGCAGTGAATTGGAGGGGGATTCACCCCTCCACTTT. Translated, it gives CASSELEGDSPLHF. Variable domain in full (rest from reference TRBV2 and TRBJ1-6): EPEVTQTPSHQVTQMGQEVILRCVPISNHLYFYWYRQILGQKVEFLVSFYNNEISEKSEIFDDQFSVERPDGSNFTLKIRSTKLEDSAMYFCASSELEGDSPLHFGNGTRLTVT.